This T cell receptor beta chain comes out of a study of Tregs in tolerant kidney transplant recipients. V gave up 3 bases and J gave up 7 bases; unmatched junction bases: 11. The germline V gene has CDR1 SGHDT and CDR2 YYEEEE. The CDR3 loop spans 15 amino acids. The data were produced by immunoSEQ multiplex PCR, yet TCRdb's version contains in-frame clones alone and is incomplete. The sample includes 200,000 to 300,000 clones, 80% to 85% seen only once; the top ten take around 0.68%. The sequencing sample was made of CD4+ T cells from blood. The chain joins TRBV5-6 to TRBJ2-7; TRBD2 matches at 9 bases. This TCR was recovered from a human donor in good health. CDR3 residues: CASSSIAGVGWEQYF. DNA for the CDR3: TGTGCCAGCAGCTCGATAGCGGGAGTGGGGTGGGAGCAGTACTTC.